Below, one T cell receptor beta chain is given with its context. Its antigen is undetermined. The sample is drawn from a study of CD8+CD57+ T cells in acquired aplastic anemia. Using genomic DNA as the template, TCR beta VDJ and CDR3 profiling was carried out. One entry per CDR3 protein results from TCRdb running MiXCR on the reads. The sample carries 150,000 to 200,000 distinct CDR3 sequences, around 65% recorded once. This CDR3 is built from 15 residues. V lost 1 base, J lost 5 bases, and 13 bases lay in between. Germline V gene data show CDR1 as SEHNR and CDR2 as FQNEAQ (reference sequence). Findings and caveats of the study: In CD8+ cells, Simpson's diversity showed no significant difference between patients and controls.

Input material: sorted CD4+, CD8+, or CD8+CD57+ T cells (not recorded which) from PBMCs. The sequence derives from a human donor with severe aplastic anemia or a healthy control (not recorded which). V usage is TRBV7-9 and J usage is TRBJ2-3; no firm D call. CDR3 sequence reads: CASSLGRTTKDTQYF. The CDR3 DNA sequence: TGTGCCAGCAGCTTAGGTCGGACCACCAAAGATACGCAGTATTTT.